The rows below give T cell receptor beta chains drawn from one sample of a study of blood T cell repertoires in COVID-19. The repertoire was sequenced with immunoSEQ multiplex PCR; TCRdb's copy has only in-frame clones and lacks some. The table includes over 140,000 clones, about three quarters detected once. The sequenced sample was peripheral blood. The receptors shown here come from a woman older than 75 with active or convalescent COVID-19. Each CDR3 is given with its conserved first and last residue. A D gene is named only where the DNA matches it firmly. Rows give clone size only sometimes, using once, few, many, or a class for an expanded clone.

d_call: .; v_call: TRBV18; clone_size: .; j_call: TRBJ2-5; cdr3_aa: CASSFEETQYF; cdr3_nt: TGTGCCAGCTCCTTTGAGGAGACCCAGTACTTC
d_call: .; v_call: TRBV3-1/TRBV3-2; clone_size: .; j_call: TRBJ1-1; cdr3_aa: CASSYYTEAFF; cdr3_nt: TGTGCCAGCAGCTATTATACTGAAGCTTTCTTT
d_call: .; v_call: TRBV27; clone_size: .; j_call: TRBJ2-1; cdr3_aa: CASSLSQRVTYNEQFF; cdr3_nt: TGTGCCAGCAGTTTATCGCAGCGGGTCACCTACAATGAGCAGTTCTTC
d_call: .; v_call: TRBV6-2/TRBV6-3; clone_size: .; j_call: TRBJ2-6; cdr3_aa: CASSYLAGANVLTF; cdr3_nt: TGTGCCAGCAGTTACTTAGCGGGGGCCAACGTCCTGACTTTC
d_call: .; v_call: TRBV13; clone_size: .; j_call: TRBJ1-4; cdr3_aa: CASSLGRIKNEKLFF; cdr3_nt: TGTGCCAGCAGCTTAGGCAGGATCAAAAATGAAAAACTGTTTTTT
d_call: TRBD1; v_call: TRBV28; clone_size: .; j_call: TRBJ1-2; cdr3_aa: CASRTQGSYGYTF; cdr3_nt: TGTGCCAGCAGAACACAGGGGAGCTATGGCTACACCTTC
d_call: TRBD1; v_call: TRBV28; clone_size: .; j_call: TRBJ2-5; cdr3_aa: CASSSQGVGTQYF; cdr3_nt: TGTGCCAGCAGTTCACAGGGGGTCGGGACCCAGTACTTC
d_call: TRBD2; v_call: TRBV15; clone_size: .; j_call: TRBJ2-3; cdr3_aa: CATSRAGGYVTDTQYF; cdr3_nt: TGTGCCACCAGCAGAGCGGGGGGGTATGTCACAGATACGCAGTATTTT
d_call: .; v_call: TRBV19; clone_size: .; j_call: TRBJ2-7; cdr3_aa: CASSSQTYEQYF; cdr3_nt: TGTGCCAGTAGCTCCCAGACATACGAGCAGTACTTC
d_call: .; v_call: TRBV6-5; clone_size: .; j_call: TRBJ1-2; cdr3_aa: CASRGQGGDGYTF; cdr3_nt: TGTGCCAGCAGGGGGCAGGGAGGTGATGGCTACACCTTC
d_call: .; v_call: TRBV11-2; clone_size: many; j_call: TRBJ1-4; cdr3_aa: CASSFLTGRTNEKLFF; cdr3_nt: TGTGCCAGCAGCTTCCTTACAGGCAGAACTAATGAAAAACTGTTTTTT
d_call: TRBD1; v_call: TRBV3-1/TRBV3-2; clone_size: .; j_call: TRBJ1-2; cdr3_aa: CASGETGGLFYGYTF; cdr3_nt: TGTGCCAGCGGCGAAACAGGGGGTCTTTTCTATGGCTACACCTTC
d_call: TRBD1; v_call: TRBV5-8; clone_size: .; j_call: TRBJ2-7; cdr3_aa: CASSPQSGTGKHEQYF; cdr3_nt: TGTGCCAGCAGCCCACAATCCGGGACAGGGAAACACGAGCAGTACTTC
d_call: TRBD2; v_call: TRBV5-1; clone_size: .; j_call: TRBJ2-3; cdr3_aa: CASSSGLAGGTSTDTQYF; cdr3_nt: TGCGCCAGCAGCTCCGGACTAGCGGGGGGAACTAGCACAGATACGCAGTATTTT
d_call: TRBD1; v_call: TRBV5-1; clone_size: .; j_call: TRBJ2-1; cdr3_aa: CASSRDRVNEQFF; cdr3_nt: TGCGCCAGCAGTCGGGACAGGGTAAATGAGCAGTTCTTC
d_call: .; v_call: TRBV6-4; clone_size: few; j_call: TRBJ2-3; cdr3_aa: CASSADDGDTDTQYF; cdr3_nt: TGTGCCAGCAGTGCCGATGACGGGGACACAGATACGCAGTATTTT
d_call: .; v_call: TRBV19; clone_size: .; j_call: TRBJ2-1; cdr3_aa: CASSIGRERIYNEQFF; cdr3_nt: TGTGCCAGTAGTATTGGTCGAGAGCGGATCTACAATGAGCAGTTCTTC
d_call: .; v_call: TRBV3-1/TRBV3-2; clone_size: .; j_call: TRBJ1-1; cdr3_aa: CASSQDWQIVTEAFF; cdr3_nt: TGTGCCAGCAGCCAAGATTGGCAGATTGTCACTGAAGCTTTCTTT
d_call: .; v_call: TRBV2; clone_size: .; j_call: TRBJ1-5; cdr3_aa: CASSEAGAALKQPQHF; cdr3_nt: TGTGCCAGCAGTGAAGCGGGGGCGGCACTGAAACAGCCCCAGCATTTT
d_call: TRBD1; v_call: TRBV4-2; clone_size: .; j_call: TRBJ1-2; cdr3_aa: CASSQETGTGVRYGYTF; cdr3_nt: TGTGCCAGCAGCCAAGAAACCGGGACAGGGGTACGGTATGGCTACACCTTC
d_call: TRBD2; v_call: TRBV24-1; clone_size: .; j_call: TRBJ2-1; cdr3_aa: CATSDPSTGGHNEQFF; cdr3_nt: TGTGCCACCAGTGACCCCTCTACGGGGGGGCACAATGAGCAGTTCTTC
d_call: TRBD1; v_call: TRBV6-1; clone_size: .; j_call: TRBJ2-7; cdr3_aa: CASSAPPLDRASYEQYF; cdr3_nt: TGTGCCAGCAGTGCCCCCCCCCTCGACAGGGCGTCCTACGAGCAGTACTTC
d_call: .; v_call: TRBV5-1; clone_size: once; j_call: TRBJ2-1; cdr3_aa: CASSSGQTTYNEQFF; cdr3_nt: TGCGCCAGCAGCTCGGGACAAACGACTTACAATGAGCAGTTCTTC
d_call: .; v_call: TRBV30; clone_size: .; j_call: TRBJ1-1; cdr3_aa: CAWTRVKTEAFF; cdr3_nt: TGTGCCTGGACGCGTGTTAAAACTGAAGCTTTCTTT
d_call: TRBD1; v_call: TRBV6-6; clone_size: .; j_call: TRBJ1-4; cdr3_aa: CASLGDSSEKLFF; cdr3_nt: TGTGCCAGTTTGGGGGACAGCTCGGAAAAACTGTTTTTT
d_call: TRBD1; v_call: TRBV7-9; clone_size: once; j_call: TRBJ2-7; cdr3_aa: CASSPGQSYEQYF; cdr3_nt: TGTGCCAGCAGCCCGGGACAGTCCTACGAGCAGTACTTC
d_call: .; v_call: TRBV4-2; clone_size: .; j_call: TRBJ2-7; cdr3_aa: CASSRASTGIGWEQYF; cdr3_nt: TGTGCCAGCAGCCGAGCGAGCACAGGGATCGGGTGGGAGCAGTACTTC
d_call: .; v_call: TRBV7-3; clone_size: once; j_call: TRBJ2-2; cdr3_aa: CASSSQQANTGELFF; cdr3_nt: TGTGCCAGCAGCAGCCAACAGGCGAACACCGGGGAGCTGTTTTTT
d_call: .; v_call: TRBV6-5; clone_size: .; j_call: TRBJ1-1; cdr3_aa: CASSILPVRTEAFF; cdr3_nt: TGTGCCAGCAGTATCTTGCCGGTTCGCACTGAAGCTTTCTTT
d_call: TRBD1; v_call: TRBV11-2; clone_size: once; j_call: TRBJ1-5; cdr3_aa: CASSRDRGQPQHF; cdr3_nt: TGTGCCAGCAGCCGGGACAGGGGACAGCCCCAGCATTTT
d_call: .; v_call: TRBV7-2; clone_size: once; j_call: TRBJ1-1; cdr3_aa: CASRVTDNPEAFF; cdr3_nt: TGTGCCAGCAGAGTCACAGATAACCCTGAAGCTTTCTTT
d_call: .; v_call: TRBV25-1; clone_size: .; j_call: TRBJ1-5; cdr3_aa: CARRTGYGLYSNQPQHF; cdr3_nt: TGTGCCAGAAGAACGGGATATGGGCTCTATAGCAATCAGCCCCAGCATTTT